Reported below is one TCR beta chain. The antigen is unknown. This specimen belongs to a study of regulatory dendritic cells for organ transplantation. Study outcomes and limitations: Of resting T cell subsets, memory CD8+ had the most alloreactive clonotypes.

Profiled with immunoSEQ multiplex PCR; TCRdb holds only in-frame clones, not every one. The sample has over 10,000 clones, about 79% seen once. Germline V gene data show CDR1 as MNHEY and CDR2 as SVGAGI. This CDR3 has 13 residues. Trimming left V 2 bases short and J 8 bases short, with 12 bases between. Sorted subsets were CFSE-labeled and cultured four to six days with allogeneic dendritic cells. The material sequenced was naive CD4+ T cells from blood cultured with regulatory dendritic cells. Regarding subset: CD45RA+ naive T cells. This receptor was identified in a human donor in good health. The chain recombines TRBV6-5 with TRBJ1-2; weak D call: TRBD1 (6 bases). The CDR3 DNA follows: TGTGCCAGCAGTTACAACAGGGAGCAAGGCTACACCTTC. This codes for CASSYNREQGYTF.